A selection of T cell receptor beta chains follows, all from one sample in a study of CD8 T cells in ankylosing spondylitis. One entry per CDR3 protein, called by TCRdb with MiXCR from the 5' RACE reads. Among 150,000 or so distinct CDR3 sequences listed, around a third were seen once. Specimen: synovial fluid, either unsorted or a sorted T cell fraction (not recorded which). Every receptor here comes from a male donor with ankylosing spondylitis. Each CDR3 is given with its conserved first and last residue. Each record gives: V gene, clone size, J gene, D gene, CDR3 DNA, CDR3 protein. The D gene is left open where the match is weak. The listing skips clone size in some rows; elsewhere it reads once, few, many or a size class.

V: TRBV24-1; size: -; J: TRBJ2-1; D: TRBD2; DNA: TGTGCCACCAGTGCCCTGACTAGCGGGGGGGTGGGTTACAATGAGCAGTTCTTC; CDR3: CATSALTSGGVGYNEQFF
V: TRBV5-6; size: -; J: TRBJ2-7; D: -; DNA: TGTGCCAGCAATCCGACGGGGGTTTACGAGCAGTACTTC; CDR3: CASNPTGVYEQYF
V: TRBV6-5; size: -; J: TRBJ2-3; D: -; DNA: TGTGCCAGCAGTTTGGGACTCTCCAGGGGTCCAGATACGCAGTATTTT; CDR3: CASSLGLSRGPDTQYF
V: TRBV28; size: many; J: TRBJ1-5; D: TRBD1; DNA: TGTGCCAGCAGTTTACAGGGGGCGCGCAATCAGCCCCAGCATTTT; CDR3: CASSLQGARNQPQHF
V: TRBV3-1; size: many; J: TRBJ1-3; D: TRBD1; DNA: TGTGCCAGCAGCCAAGGAAGGGACAGACGCTCTGGAAACACCATATATTTT; CDR3: CASSQGRDRRSGNTIYF
V: TRBV28; size: few; J: TRBJ1-2; D: -; DNA: TGTGCCAGCAGGGAGGGCGCGAGGGGCTACACCTTC; CDR3: CASREGARGYTF
V: TRBV3-1; size: -; J: TRBJ1-5; D: TRBD1; DNA: TGTGCCAGCAGCCCGCGACAGGGATCGGGTCAGCCCCAGCATTTT; CDR3: CASSPRQGSGQPQHF
V: TRBV6-5; size: -; J: TRBJ2-1; D: -; DNA: TGTGCCAGCAGTTACGCCAGGGGTGGGAATGAGCAGTTCTTC; CDR3: CASSYARGGNEQFF
V: TRBV5-1; size: -; J: TRBJ1-6; D: -; DNA: TGCGCCAGCAGCTTGCTCCGGGAAAATTCACCCCTCCACTTT; CDR3: CASSLLRENSPLHF
V: TRBV20-1; size: -; J: TRBJ2-7; D: TRBD2; DNA: TGCAGTGCTAGGCCGGGACTAGGCTACGAGCAGTACTTC; CDR3: CSARPGLGYEQYF